Here is one T cell receptor (beta chain) with its context. Its specificity is unknown. The sample originates from a study of T cell responses to AZD1222 COVID-19 vaccine. Regarding the study as a whole: Elevations in Spike-specific TCR breadth and depth followed administration of two AZD1222 doses. Baseline seropositivity occurred in only six or seven AZD1222 recipients. It should be noted that donors were predominantly white British and more often female, and clonal diversity was possibly underestimated.

Trimming at V came to 5 bases and at J to 2 bases, leaving 3 bases not matched to a gene. This CDR3 region has 15 residues. Germline CDR1 and CDR2: MNHEY and SMNVEV (reference sequence). The protocol was immunoSEQ multiplex PCR, while the TCRdb copy is restricted to in-frame clones and leaves out a portion. Of around 100,000 clones listed, around 89% were seen once; the top ten hold about 1.8%. Specimen: peripheral blood, collected on day 0 of AZD1222 vaccination. The chain combines TRBV27 with TRBJ1-5, with TRBD1 identical over 10 bases. The source is an adult in good health. The CDR3 bases are TGTGCCAGCAGTCCCGGGACAGGGGGCAATCAGCCCCAGCATTTT. Translated: CASSPGTGGNQPQHF.